Listed here are 21 T cell receptor beta chains from one sample, sequenced in a study of tumor and adjacent non-tumor tissue in lung cancer listed by TCRdb under 2018. Bulk unsorted tissue served as the source for RNA extraction, and RNA quality was assessed using a NanoDrop ND-1000 and an Agilent 2100. Distant non-tumor tissue taken more than 3 cm from the tumor edge was used as the normal lung sample. To prepare the library, multiplex PCR was applied. Sequencing was performed on an Illumina HiSeq 2500. TCRbeta libraries were constructed through three rounds of nested PCR with primers (Table S4) according to protocols adapted from ARM-PCR. TCRdb reprocessing: public reads trimmed at Q25 with fastp, clones called with MiXCR, in-frame beta chains kept. Rows are unified per CDR3 protein, each entry keeping the most common DNA and genes. This sample comprises about 48,000 distinct CDR3 sequences, around 67% of them detected only once. 25% to 35% of the sample is in the top ten clones.

The source material was distant non-tumor lung tissue. The source is a woman aged 70-85 years with non-small cell lung cancer.

This clonotype was observed a handful of times. The CDR3 does not end in the conserved phenylalanine or tryptophan, so this is likely a read error. J is TRBJ1-2 and V is TRBV5-4, with D perhaps TRBD1 (5 bases). The V and J ends lost 1 base and 7 bases respectively, with 14 bases between them. Per the germline V gene, CDR1 is SGHNT and CDR2 is YYREEE (reference sequence). The CDR3 is 14 amino acids. The chain's CDR3 is CASSLQGALSGYTS. CDR3 DNA: TGTGCCAGCAGCTTGCAAGGGGCTCTCTCTGGCTACACCTCC.

This clonotype has more than one count but fewer than ten. The chain combines TRBV6-2 or TRBV6-3 with TRBJ2-7; maybe TRBD1 (6 bases). This CDR3 region has 15 residues. V was pared by 4 bases and J by 6 bases, with 19 bases between. CDR1 and CDR2 (germline): MNHEY, SVGEGT. The CDR3 DNA reads as TGTGCCAGCAGTTCCATGGATCTGATAGGGGGCGAGCAGTACTTC. This codes for CASSSMDLIGGEQYF.

Of note for this clonotype: The germline gene is not matched at one end of the junction; a read error may be the cause. The rearrangement joins TRBV6-6 to TRBJ2-1, with a tentative D call TRBD1 (5 bases). This CDR3 has 15 amino acids. Per the germline V gene, CDR1 is MNHNY and CDR2 is SVGAGI (reference sequence). The CDR3 loop reads CASSPETVYNNELFF. The CDR3 nucleotides are TGTGCCAGCAGCCCCGAGACAGTTTACAACAATGAGCTGTTCTTC.

About this clonotype: Possible read error: a much larger clone is one base away. This chain uses TRBV19 with TRBJ1-1; D possibly corresponds to TRBD1 (6 bases). Trimming removed 4 bases from V and 1 base from J, with 10 bases in between. The germline CDR1 and CDR2 sequences are LNHDA and SQIVND (reference sequence). CDR3 length equals 14 residues. The CDR3 DNA is TGTGCCAGTAGTAACCAGGGGTCGAACACTGAAGCTTTCTTT. This gives the protein CASSNQGSNTEAFF.

This clonotype was recorded many times. The chain is built from TRBV29-1 and TRBJ2-5; D not certain. V was clipped by 4 bases and J by 2 bases, with 8 bases between them. CDR3 size: 12 residues. The germline V gene encodes CDR1 SQVTM and CDR2 ANQGSEA. Here the CDR3 reads CSVGRQQETQYF. In DNA, the CDR3 is TGCAGCGTTGGTCGGCAGCAAGAGACCCAGTACTTC.

Remarks on this clonotype: The junction differs from germline at one of its ends, possibly a read error. This rearrangement joins TRBV12-3 or TRBV12-4 to TRBJ2-1, with 8 bases lining up with TRBD2. CDR3 size: 15 residues. The CDR3 sequence: CACSSSGSGDNEQFF. The CDR3 region has the DNA TGTGCCTGCAGTTCCAGCGGGAGTGGCGACAATGAGCAGTTCTTC.

About this clonotype: The junction shows a germline mismatch at one end, possibly a read error. The rearrangement joins TRBV6-5 to TRBJ2-7; perhaps TRBD2 as D (6 bases). There are 15 residues in the CDR3. Germline CDR1 is MNHEY and CDR2 is SVGAGI. The CDR3 loop is CANTTQVEGPYERYF. CDR3 nucleotide sequence: TGTGCCAACACCACGCAGGTGGAGGGACCCTACGAGCGGTACTTC.

Note on this clonotype: Its ends do not fully match the called genes, so a read error is possible. The chain joins TRBV4-1 to TRBJ2-5; 9 bases agree with TRBD2. This CDR3 is built from 18 residues. Germline assignment: CDR1 MGHRA and CDR2 YSYEKL. The CDR3 coding sequence is TGCGCCAGCAGTCAATCCCCAGCTGTGCTAGCGGGATCGGAGACCCAGTGCTTC. Protein product: CASSQSPAVLAGSETQCF.

The table lists this clonotype with a few counts. This could be a read error, since a much larger clone is one nucleotide away. The V gene is TRBV10-3, the J gene TRBJ2-1; D is ambiguous. CDR3 length: 13 amino acids. Germline values: CDR1 ENHRY, CDR2 SYGVKD. The CDR3 is CAVSEINLNEQFF. The DNA for the CDR3 is TGTGCCGTCAGTGAGATTAACCTCAATGAGCAGTTCTTC.

In the case of this clonotype: At one end the junction does not follow the germline gene, possibly because of a read error. The genes are TRBV29-1 and TRBJ2-7, with TRBD2 matching 7 bases. The CDR3 loop spans 16 amino acids. Germline CDR1 and CDR2: SQVTM and ANQGSEA. The CDR3 here is CSVEDSGGSGSYEQYF. The DNA for the CDR3 is TGCAGCGTTGAAGATTCGGGCGGGAGTGGATCCTATGAGCAGTACTTC.

Concerning this clonotype: The conserved phenylalanine or tryptophan normally closing the CDR3 is absent here, so this likely arose from a read error. V is TRBV14 and J is TRBJ2-5; D is possibly TRBD1 (5 bases). CDR3 length: 14 amino acids. Germline V gene sequence: CDR1 SGHDN, CDR2 FVKESK. The V end was cut by 4 bases, the J end by 1 base, with 10 bases between. The CDR3 bases are TGTGCCAGCAGCCGGTGGGGCAGCCAAGAGACCCAGTACATC. Translated, it gives CASSRWGSQETQYI.

At least ten counts were recorded for this clonotype. This chain's CDR3 is CASSFTLNTGELFF. The CDR3 DNA sequence: TGTGCCAGCAGCTTTACATTGAACACCGGGGAGCTGTTTTTT. The rearrangement uses TRBV5-6 and TRBJ2-2; no clear D. CDR1 and CDR2 (germline): SGHDT, YYEEEE. The CDR3 is 14 amino acids. The V end lost 2 bases, the J end lost 1 base, and 6 bases lay between the germline ends. The variable domain in full, completed from reference TRBV5-6 and TRBJ2-2, reads DAGVTQSPTHLIKTRGQQVTLRCSPKSGHDTVSWYQQALGQGPQFIFQYYEEEERQRGNFPDRFSGHQFPNYSSELNVNALLLGDSALYLCASSFTLNTGELFFGEGSRLTVL.

This clonotype was counted ten times or more. A much larger clone is a single base away; this may be a read error. V is TRBV5-6 and J is TRBJ1-1, with D uncertain. The length of the CDR3 is 13 residues. CDR1 and CDR2 (germline): SGHDT, YYEEEE. V was shortened by 2 bases and J by 1 base, with 6 bases between the two germline ends. Here the CDR3 reads CASSLYTNTEAFF. DNA of the CDR3: TGTGCCAGCAGCTTATACACGAACACTGAAGCTTTCTTT.

Notes on this clonotype: Its ends do not fully match the called genes, so a read error is possible. The V gene is TRBV29-1, the J gene TRBJ1-1; D is unresolved. This CDR3 spans 16 amino acids. Looked up from germline, CDR1 is SQVTM and CDR2 is ANQGSEA. CDR3 nucleotide sequence: TGCAGCGTCCAGAGTACAAGAACTTCTCAGGACGATGCAGCTTTCTTC. This gives the protein CSVQSTRTSQDDAAFF.

In this sample, this clonotype turned up once. The germline gene is not matched at one end of the junction; a read error may be the cause. This chain joins TRBV12-3 or TRBV12-4 and TRBJ2-7; D perhaps matches TRBD2 (6 bases). This CDR3 spans 14 amino acids. The CDR3 reads CAISFRRDPYEQYF. The CDR3 bases are TGTGCCATCAGTTTCAGGCGGGACCCCTACGAGCAATACTTC.

On this clonotype itself: Because the CDR3 is missing its conserved closing phenylalanine or tryptophan, this is likely a read error. Because the CDR3's place on the DNA is in doubt, the DNA is left out and the CDR3 is given as listed by TCRdb. This chain links TRBV30 with TRBJ2-1. Counting both end residues, the CDR3 totals 11 amino acids. CDR1 and CDR2 (germline): GTSNPN, SVGIG (reference sequence). The CDR3 is CAWTQNNEQFL.

The V gene is TRBV6-6, the J gene TRBJ2-1; unclear D gene. Germline V gene data show CDR1 as MNHNY and CDR2 as SVGAGI (reference sequence). V was shortened by 5 bases and J by 2 bases, with 22 bases between the two germline ends. This CDR3 has 18 amino acids. As DNA, the CDR3 is TGTGCCAGCAGTAATAACCTTTTCGGTGGAGATCCCTACAATGAGCAGTTCTTC. As protein: CASSNNLFGGDPYNEQFF.

This clonotype was found many times. The V and J genes are TRBV29-1 and TRBJ2-1, with a weak D call TRBD1 (6 bases). CDR3 length equals 14 residues. Germline V gene data show CDR1 as SQVTM and CDR2 as ANQGSEA. V gave up 7 bases and J gave up 2 bases, with 15 bases separating them. The CDR3 DNA reads as TGCAGCGCCAAGGACAGTGCGACCTACAATGAGCAGTTCTTC. Translated: CSAKDSATYNEQFF.

The V call is TRBV13, the J call TRBJ2-5; the D gene is possibly TRBD1 (6 bases). Germline-derived CDR1 and CDR2 are PRHDT and FYEKMQ (reference sequence). There are 15 residues in the CDR3. The V end was cut by 8 bases, the J end by 2 bases, with 18 bases between. The chain's CDR3 is CASGILGTPQETQYF. The CDR3, as DNA: TGTGCCAGCGGCATCCTCGGGACACCTCAAGAGACCCAGTACTTC.

This clonotype was counted a single time. The missing conserved phenylalanine or tryptophan at the end of this CDR3 makes a read error likely. The DNA is omitted, as the CDR3 cannot be located on it reliably, and the CDR3 follows TCRdb's listing. The chain joins TRBV29-1 to TRBJ2-7; the tabulated D call, TRBD2, remains unverified against the DNA. The CDR3 length is 12 residues, termini included. Germline CDR1 is SQVTM and CDR2 is ANQGSEA. CDR3 amino acids: CSVDNPRDEKYL.

The chain has TRBV28 and TRBJ2-1, with 9 bases lining up with TRBD2. CDR3 length: 14 amino acids. Germline values: CDR1 MDHEN, CDR2 SYDVKM. The V segment lost 3 bases and the J segment 7 bases; nucleotides outside the gene matches: 4. In DNA, the CDR3 is TGTGCCAGCAGTTTTTTTAGCGGGAGAAATGAGCAGTTCTTC. Translating gives CASSFFSGRNEQFF.